A single sample gave rise to the 19 T cell receptor beta chains below, sequenced in a study of shared clonotypes between healthy human individuals. The data were produced by immunoSEQ multiplex PCR, yet TCRdb's version contains in-frame clones alone and is incomplete. The table records 2,500,000 or so clones, approximately 93% of them present only once. Sequenced input: naive CD4+ T cells from PBMCs. Subset noted: CD45RA+ positively selected. The receptors derive from a man aged 18 to 29 in good health. Some clones in this sample may be carry-over from other donors' samples.

The chain recombines TRBV6-5 with TRBJ1-1; a possible D gene is TRBD1 (5 bases). Germline lookup yields CDR1 MNHEY and CDR2 SVGAGI. CDR3 length equals 15 residues. V shed 6 bases and J shed 1 base, with 15 bases lying between them. In DNA, the CDR3 is TGTGCCAGCAGGAAGGAGGGGTTAGGGAACACTGAAGCTTTCTTT. This encodes CASRKEGLGNTEAFF.

The chain recombines TRBV7-2 with TRBJ2-5, with D unresolved. CDR1 is SGHTA and CDR2 is FQGNSA in the germline V gene. CDR3 length: 13 residues. V lost 2 bases to trimming and J lost 4 bases, with 8 bases between them. The CDR3 region is CASSLSRVETQYF. CDR3 coding DNA: TGTGCCAGCAGCTTATCAAGGGTAGAGACCCAGTACTTC.

This clone was counted a single time. The chain carries TRBV6-1 and TRBJ2-3; TRBD1 agrees at 9 bases. CDR3 length equals 15 residues. The ends lost 3 bases at V and 4 bases at J; junction bases unmatched: 5. Germline assignment: CDR1 MNHNS and CDR2 SASEGT. The CDR3 protein is CASSDRTGGADTQYF. In DNA, the CDR3 is TGTGCCAGCAGTGATAGAACAGGGGGCGCAGATACGCAGTATTTT.

The J gene is TRBJ2-7, the V gene TRBV11-2; 11 bases agree with TRBD1. The CDR3 covers 17 residues. The germline gives CDR1 SGHAT, CDR2 FQNNGV. J was trimmed by 0 bases and V by 3 bases; bases with no gene match: 7. The CDR3 region has the DNA TGTGCCAGCAGCTTCCCAAGGGGGACAGGGGGCTCCTACGAGCAGTACTTC. It specifies CASSFPRGTGGSYEQYF.

In its sample, this clone was seen once. DNA for the CDR3: TGTGCCAGCTCACCGCGGAGGTCCGATGAGCAGTTCTTC. It specifies CASSPRRSDEQFF. The chain couples TRBV18 to TRBJ2-1, with D maybe TRBD2 (5 bases). The germline V gene has CDR1 KGHSH and CDR2 LQKENI. The length of the CDR3 is 13 residues. Trimming stripped 3 bases from V and 8 bases from J, with 11 bases between. The variable domain in full, completed from reference TRBV18 and TRBJ2-1, reads NAGVMQNPRHLVRRRGQEARLRCSPMKGHSHVYWYRQLPEEGLKFMVYLQKENIIDESGMPKERFSAEFPKEGPSILRIQQVVRGDSAAYFCASSPRRSDEQFFGPGTRLTVL.

This chain joins TRBV9 and TRBJ2-1; weak D call: TRBD2 (6 bases). V shed 0 bases and J shed 3 bases, with 10 bases lying between them. The CDR3 runs to 15 residues. CDR1 is SGDLS, CDR2 YYNGEE, per germline. The CDR3 sequence: CASSVVASDYNEQFF. The DNA of the CDR3 is TGTGCCAGCAGCGTAGTGGCTAGCGACTACAATGAGCAGTTCTTC.

Only one count was recorded for this clone. CDR3 coding DNA: TGTGCCAGCAGCGCCCGGGACTGGACGAACCAAGAGACCCAGTACTTC. It is translated as CASSARDWTNQETQYF. The chain joins TRBV9 to TRBJ2-5; perhaps TRBD2 as D (6 bases). The V end lost 3 bases, the J end lost 0 bases, and 15 bases lay between the germline ends. This CDR3 is built from 16 residues. The germline V gene encodes CDR1 SGDLS and CDR2 YYNGEE.

The V call is TRBV9, the J call TRBJ2-1, with a possible D match to TRBD2 (6 bases). The V end was cut by 1 base, the J end by 7 bases, with 21 bases between. There are 17 residues in the CDR3. CDR1 SGDLS and CDR2 YYNGEE come from the germline V gene. As DNA, the CDR3 is TGTGCCAGCAGCGTACCCCCCGGGGCTAGCGCGACAAATGAGCAGTTCTTC. It encodes CASSVPPGASATNEQFF.

The chain is built from TRBV27 and TRBJ2-7; 13 bases line up with TRBD2. Germline CDR1 and CDR2: MNHEY and SMNVEV (reference sequence). The CDR3 extends over 16 amino acids. J gave up 5 bases and V 6 bases, and 10 bases lay outside the gene matches. The CDR3 here is CASRKLAGGPLDEQYF. CDR3 bases: TGTGCCAGCAGAAAACTAGCGGGAGGGCCCCTTGACGAGCAGTACTTC.

This clone was seen only once. The V gene is TRBV5-1, the J gene TRBJ2-7; possible D gene TRBD1, 5 bases. Looked up from germline, CDR1 is SGHRS and CDR2 is YFSETQ. The CDR3 length is 13 residues. The V and J ends lost 2 bases and 9 bases respectively, with 15 bases between them. The CDR3 loop reads CASSFTWGLGQYF. The CDR3 coding sequence is TGCGCCAGCAGCTTTACTTGGGGCTTGGGGCAGTACTTC.

The gene calls are TRBV28 and TRBJ1-2; D is possibly TRBD1 (6 bases). This CDR3 comprises 15 residues. The germline V and J ends were trimmed by 4 bases and 2 bases, with 14 bases remaining between them. Germline CDR1 is MDHEN and CDR2 is SYDVKM. The chain's CDR3 is CASSSTGQNNYGYTF. CDR3 sequence (DNA): TGTGCCAGCAGTTCAACCGGACAGAACAACTATGGCTACACCTTC.

The rearrangement uses TRBV18 and TRBJ1-2; 9 bases match TRBD1. The CDR3 spans 13 residues. Germline-derived CDR1 and CDR2 are KGHSH and LQKENI. Unmatched junction bases numbered 7, after V lost 6 bases and J lost 8 bases. CDR3: CASSPGTGKGYTF. CDR3 sequence (DNA): TGTGCCAGCTCGCCCGGGACAGGGAAGGGCTACACCTTC.

This clone was recorded only once. V and J are TRBV4-2 and TRBJ2-7; 9 bases are a match to TRBD1. CDR1 is LGHNA and CDR2 is YNFKEQ in the germline V gene. This CDR3 region has 15 residues. The trim removed 1 base at V and 5 bases at J, leaving 6 bases unmatched. CDR3 nucleotide sequence: TGTGCCAGCAGCCAAGGGAGGACAGGGGTCAACGAGCAGTACTTC. Protein product: CASSQGRTGVNEQYF.

Note on this clone: Sequence at one end of the junction differs from germline and may be a read error. This chain links TRBV4-2 with TRBJ2-5; D is unclear. CDR1 is LGHNA, CDR2 YNFKEQ, per germline. The CDR3 length is 16 residues. The CDR3 region has the DNA TGTGCCAACAGCCAAGAAGGTGGGCAGGTGGTGGAGACCCAGTACTTC. This sequence encodes CANSQEGGQVVETQYF.

On this clone itself: Other DNA sequences in the sample encode the same CDR3. The chain carries TRBV2 and TRBJ2-2; TRBD1 matches 8 bases. The CDR3 runs to 12 residues. CDR1 and CDR2 (germline): SNHLY, FYNNEI. V lost 6 bases to trimming and J lost 8 bases; unmatched junction nucleotides: 2. The CDR3: CASSDRGGELFF. The CDR3 region has the DNA TGTGCCAGCAGCGACAGGGGAGGGGAGCTGTTTTTT.

This clone was detected once. V is TRBV18 and J is TRBJ2-2; the D gene is possibly TRBD2 (6 bases). V was pared by 5 bases and J by 4 bases, with 17 bases between. Germline values: CDR1 KGHSH, CDR2 LQKENI. The CDR3 is 16 residues long. CDR3 protein: CASSSNTGTSTGELFF. CDR3 sequence (DNA): TGTGCCAGCTCATCGAATACCGGGACTTCCACCGGGGAGCTGTTTTTT.

This rearrangement joins TRBV9 to TRBJ2-7; 8 nucleotides align to TRBD2. The CDR3 consists of 15 residues. V trimming: 4 bases; J trimming: 1 base; junction bases outside the gene matches: 7. Germline assignment: CDR1 SGDLS and CDR2 YYNGEE. The CDR3 sequence: CASSQGSGSSYEQYF. The CDR3 coding sequence is TGTGCCAGCAGCCAAGGGAGCGGGAGTTCCTACGAGCAGTACTTC.

The rearrangement links TRBV7-3 to TRBJ2-1; D remains ambiguous. The V gene lost 5 bases and the J gene lost 4 bases, with 12 bases spanning the gap. Germline lookup yields CDR1 SGHTA and CDR2 FQGTGA. The CDR3 is 14 residues long. CDR3 residues: CASSQGVGYNEQFF. The CDR3 DNA reads as TGTGCCAGCAGCCAAGGAGTAGGGTACAATGAGCAGTTCTTC.

V usage is TRBV6-5 and J usage is TRBJ1-1; TRBD1 might be the D (6 bases). Germline V CDR1 and CDR2: MNHEY, SVGAGI. V shed 0 bases and J shed 2 bases, with 13 bases lying between them. The CDR3 contains 16 residues. The chain's CDR3 is CASSYSPGTRNTEAFF. CDR3 in DNA: TGTGCCAGCAGTTACTCTCCCGGGACAAGAAACACTGAAGCTTTCTTT.